This T cell receptor (beta chain) appears in the sequencing data of a study of T cells in Graves' hyperthyroidism and ophthalmopathy. TCR beta CDR3 regions were amplified from RNA. HTBI primers were used for first-round RT-PCR of the TCR CDR3. Each CDR3 protein is one row after TCRdb ran MiXCR on the multiplex PCR reads. The repertoire consists of more than 450,000 distinct CDR3 sequences, with 14% occurring once and the leading ten covering more than 11%. Remarks on this clonotype: Antigen specificity is unknown.

Findings of the study overall: In blood, most of the thyroid clonotypes expanded above 0.001 were also present. With a median lead of 6.5 months before onset, the model predicted ophthalmopathy.

Hyperthyroidism patients were newly diagnosed, had disease duration under 2 months, and were aged 18 to 65 years. Trimming left V 4 bases short and J 4 bases short, with 14 bases between. Germline CDR1 and CDR2: MGHRA and YSYEKL. The CDR3 runs to 14 residues. The sequence was collected from a woman aged 40 to 50 with Graves' hyperthyroidism. The sequencing sample was made of blood. The V call is TRBV4-1, the J call TRBJ2-7; possible D gene TRBD1, 6 bases. Here the CDR3 reads CASSPRVDRYEQYF. CDR3 DNA sequence: TGCGCCAGCAGCCCTCGCGTAGACAGGTACGAGCAGTACTTC.